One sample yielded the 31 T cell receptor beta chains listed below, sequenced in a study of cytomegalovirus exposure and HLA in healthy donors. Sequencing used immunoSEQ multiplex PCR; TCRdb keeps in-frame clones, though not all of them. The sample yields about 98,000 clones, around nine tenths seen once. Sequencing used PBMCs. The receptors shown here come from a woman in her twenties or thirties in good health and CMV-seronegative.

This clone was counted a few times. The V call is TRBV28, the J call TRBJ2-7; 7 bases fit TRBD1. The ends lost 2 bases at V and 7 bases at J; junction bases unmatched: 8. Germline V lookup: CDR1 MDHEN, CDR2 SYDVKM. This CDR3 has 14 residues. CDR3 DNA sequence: TGTGCCAGCAGTTTAGGGACAGTCCTACGTGAGCAGTACTTC. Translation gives CASSLGTVLREQYF.

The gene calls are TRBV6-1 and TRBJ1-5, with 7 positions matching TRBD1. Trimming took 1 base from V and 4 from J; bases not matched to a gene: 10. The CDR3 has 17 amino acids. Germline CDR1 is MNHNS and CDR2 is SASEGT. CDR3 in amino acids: CASSEEAQGHPNQPQHF. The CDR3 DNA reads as TGTGCCAGCAGTGAAGAGGCACAGGGGCACCCAAATCAGCCCCAGCATTTT.

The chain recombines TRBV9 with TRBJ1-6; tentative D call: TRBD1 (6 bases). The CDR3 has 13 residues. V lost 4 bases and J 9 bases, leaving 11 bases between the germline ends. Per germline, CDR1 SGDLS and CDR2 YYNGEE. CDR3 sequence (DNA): TGTGCCAGCAGCTACAGGGTCGGTTCACCCCTCCACTTT. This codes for CASSYRVGSPLHF.

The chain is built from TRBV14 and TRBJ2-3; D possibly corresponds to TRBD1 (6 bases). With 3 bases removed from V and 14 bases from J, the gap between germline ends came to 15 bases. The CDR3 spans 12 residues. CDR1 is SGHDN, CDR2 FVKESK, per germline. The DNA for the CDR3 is TGTGCCAGCAGCCACCTGGACAGACATCGGTATTTT. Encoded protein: CASSHLDRHRYF.

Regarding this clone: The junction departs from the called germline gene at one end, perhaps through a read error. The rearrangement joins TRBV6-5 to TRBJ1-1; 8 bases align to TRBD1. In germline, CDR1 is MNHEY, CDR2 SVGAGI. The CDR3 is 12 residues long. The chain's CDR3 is CAGSPGQGEAFF. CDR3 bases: TGTGCCGGCAGTCCTGGACAGGGCGAAGCTTTCTTT.

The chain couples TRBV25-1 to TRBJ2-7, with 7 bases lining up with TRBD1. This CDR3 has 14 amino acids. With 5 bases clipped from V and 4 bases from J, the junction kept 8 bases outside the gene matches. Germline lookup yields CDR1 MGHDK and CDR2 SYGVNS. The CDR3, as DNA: TGTGCCAGCAGTCAGGGGGAAATAGCGTACGAGCAGTACTTC. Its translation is CASSQGEIAYEQYF.

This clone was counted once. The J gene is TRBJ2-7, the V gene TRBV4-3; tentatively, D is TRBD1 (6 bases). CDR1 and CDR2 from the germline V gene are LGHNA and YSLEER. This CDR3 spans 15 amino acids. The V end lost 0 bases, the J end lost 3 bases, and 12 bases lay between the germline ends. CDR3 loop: CASSQDYKGDYEQYF. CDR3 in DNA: TGCGCCAGCAGCCAAGATTACAAGGGGGACTACGAGCAGTACTTC.

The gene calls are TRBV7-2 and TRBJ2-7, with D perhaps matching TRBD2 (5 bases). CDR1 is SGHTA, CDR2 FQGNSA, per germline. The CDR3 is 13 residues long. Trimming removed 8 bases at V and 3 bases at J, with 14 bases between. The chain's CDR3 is CASQSGIGYEQYF. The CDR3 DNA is TGTGCCAGCCAATCCGGGATCGGCTACGAGCAGTACTTC. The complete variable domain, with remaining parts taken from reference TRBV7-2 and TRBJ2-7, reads GAGVSQSPSNKVTEKGKDVELRCDPISGHTALYWYRQSLGQGLEFLIYFQGNSAPDKSGLPSDRFSAERTGGSVSTLTIQRTQQEDSAVYLCASQSGIGYEQYFGPGTRLTVT.

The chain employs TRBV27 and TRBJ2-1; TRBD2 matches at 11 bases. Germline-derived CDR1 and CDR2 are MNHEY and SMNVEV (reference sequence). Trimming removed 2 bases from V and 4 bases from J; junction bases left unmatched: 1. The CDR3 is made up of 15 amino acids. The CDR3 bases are TGTGCCAGCAGTTTACTAGCGGGGGGATACAATGAGCAGTTCTTC. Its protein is CASSLLAGGYNEQFF.

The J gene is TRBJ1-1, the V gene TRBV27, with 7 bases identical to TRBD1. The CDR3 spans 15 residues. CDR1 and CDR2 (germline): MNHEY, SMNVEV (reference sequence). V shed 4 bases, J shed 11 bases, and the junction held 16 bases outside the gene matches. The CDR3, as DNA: TGTGCCAGCAGTTCATCAAGGGACAGTTATATGAAGGCTTTCTTT. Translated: CASSSSRDSYMKAFF.

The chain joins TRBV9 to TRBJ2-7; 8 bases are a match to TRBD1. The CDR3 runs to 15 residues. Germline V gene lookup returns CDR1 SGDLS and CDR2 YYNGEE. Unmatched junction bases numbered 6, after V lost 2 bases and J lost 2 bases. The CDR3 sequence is CASSVRTGTPYEQYF. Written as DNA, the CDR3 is TGTGCCAGCAGCGTGAGGACAGGGACCCCCTACGAGCAGTACTTC.

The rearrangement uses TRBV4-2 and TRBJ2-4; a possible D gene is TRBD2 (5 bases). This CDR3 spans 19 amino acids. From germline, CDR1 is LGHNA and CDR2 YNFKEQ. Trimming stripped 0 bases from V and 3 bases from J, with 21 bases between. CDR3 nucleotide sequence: TGTGCCAGCAGCCAAGACCCCCGGGAACTTCTCGGGTTCAAAAACATTCAGTACTTC. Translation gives CASSQDPRELLGFKNIQYF.

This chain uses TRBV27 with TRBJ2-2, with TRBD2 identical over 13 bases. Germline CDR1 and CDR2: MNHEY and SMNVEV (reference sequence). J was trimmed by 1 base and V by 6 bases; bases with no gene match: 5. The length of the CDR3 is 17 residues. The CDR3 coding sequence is TGTGCCAGCAGCATACTAGCGGGAGGGGTGAACACCGGGGAGCTGTTTTTT. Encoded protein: CASSILAGGVNTGELFF.

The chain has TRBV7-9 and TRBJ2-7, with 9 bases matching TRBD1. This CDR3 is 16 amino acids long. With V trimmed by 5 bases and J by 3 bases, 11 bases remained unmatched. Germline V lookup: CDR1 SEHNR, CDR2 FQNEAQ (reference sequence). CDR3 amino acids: CASSPAIRGQGYEQYF. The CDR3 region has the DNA TGTGCCAGCAGCCCGGCTATAAGGGGACAGGGCTACGAGCAGTACTTC.

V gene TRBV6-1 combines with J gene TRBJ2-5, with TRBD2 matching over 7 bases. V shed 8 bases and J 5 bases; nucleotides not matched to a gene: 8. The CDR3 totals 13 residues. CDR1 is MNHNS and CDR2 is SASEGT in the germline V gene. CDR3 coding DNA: TGTGCCAGCCGGACTAGTGGTAGGGAGACCCAGTACTTC. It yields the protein CASRTSGRETQYF.

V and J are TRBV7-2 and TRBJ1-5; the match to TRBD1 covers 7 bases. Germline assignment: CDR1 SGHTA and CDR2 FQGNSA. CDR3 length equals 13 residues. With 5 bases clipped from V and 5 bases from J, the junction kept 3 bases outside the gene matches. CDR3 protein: CASSTRGDQPQHF. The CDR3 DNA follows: TGTGCCAGCAGCACCAGGGGGGATCAGCCCCAGCATTTT.

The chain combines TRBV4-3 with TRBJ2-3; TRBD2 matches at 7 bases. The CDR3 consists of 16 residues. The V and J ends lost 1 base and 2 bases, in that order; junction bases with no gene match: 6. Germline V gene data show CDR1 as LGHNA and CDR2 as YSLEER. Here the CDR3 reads CASSQGVSGYTDTQYF. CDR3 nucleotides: TGCGCCAGCAGCCAAGGAGTTAGCGGGTACACAGATACGCAGTATTTT.

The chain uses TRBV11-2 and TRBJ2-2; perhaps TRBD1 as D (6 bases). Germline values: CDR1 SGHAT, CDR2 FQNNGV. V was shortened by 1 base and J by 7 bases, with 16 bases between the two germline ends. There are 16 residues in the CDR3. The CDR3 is CASSLGQGKWGGELFF. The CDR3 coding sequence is TGTGCCAGCAGCTTAGGGCAGGGGAAGTGGGGCGGGGAGCTGTTTTTT.

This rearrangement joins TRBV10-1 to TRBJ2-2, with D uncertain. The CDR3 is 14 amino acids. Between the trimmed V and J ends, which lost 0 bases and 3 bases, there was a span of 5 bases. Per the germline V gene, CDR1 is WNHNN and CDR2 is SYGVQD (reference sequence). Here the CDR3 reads CASSESPDTGELFF. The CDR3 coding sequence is TGCGCCAGCAGTGAGTCGCCGGACACCGGGGAGCTGTTTTTT.

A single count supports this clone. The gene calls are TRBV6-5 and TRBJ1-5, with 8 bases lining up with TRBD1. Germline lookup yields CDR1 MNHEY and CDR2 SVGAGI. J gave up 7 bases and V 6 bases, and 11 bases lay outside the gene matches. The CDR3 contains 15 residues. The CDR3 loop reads CASSLRQGLGQPQHF. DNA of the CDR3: TGTGCCAGCAGCCTGCGACAGGGGTTAGGGCAGCCCCAGCATTTT.

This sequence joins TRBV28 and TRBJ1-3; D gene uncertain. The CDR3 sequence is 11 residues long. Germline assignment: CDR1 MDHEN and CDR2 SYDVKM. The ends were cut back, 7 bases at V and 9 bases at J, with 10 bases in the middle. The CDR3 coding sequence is TGTGCCAGCAAAGATCCCGGCACCATATATTTT. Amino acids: CASKDPGTIYF.

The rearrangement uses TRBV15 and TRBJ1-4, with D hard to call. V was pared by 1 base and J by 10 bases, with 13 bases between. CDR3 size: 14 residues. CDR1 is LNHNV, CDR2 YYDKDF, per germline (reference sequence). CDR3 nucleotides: TGTGCCACCAGCAGAGGCCAGCCCGAGGGAAAACTGTTTTTT. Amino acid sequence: CATSRGQPEGKLFF.

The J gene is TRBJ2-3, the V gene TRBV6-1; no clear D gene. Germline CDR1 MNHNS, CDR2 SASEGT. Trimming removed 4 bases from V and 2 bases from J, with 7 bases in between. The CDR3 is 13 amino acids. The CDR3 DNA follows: TGTGCCAGCAGTGTGAGCCCCACAGATACGCAGTATTTT. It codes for CASSVSPTDTQYF.

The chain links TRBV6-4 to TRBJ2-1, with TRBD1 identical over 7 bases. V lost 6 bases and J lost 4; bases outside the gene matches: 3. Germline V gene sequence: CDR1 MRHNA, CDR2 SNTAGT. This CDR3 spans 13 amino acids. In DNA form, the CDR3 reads TGTGCCAGCAGCCGGGACAGATACAATGAGCAGTTCTTC. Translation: CASSRDRYNEQFF.

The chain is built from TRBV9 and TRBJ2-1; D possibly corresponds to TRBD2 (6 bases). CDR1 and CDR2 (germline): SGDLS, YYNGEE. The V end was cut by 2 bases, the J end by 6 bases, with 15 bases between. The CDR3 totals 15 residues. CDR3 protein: CASSVGTEGLNEQFF. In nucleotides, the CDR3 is TGTGCCAGCAGCGTCGGGACTGAGGGGCTCAATGAGCAGTTCTTC.

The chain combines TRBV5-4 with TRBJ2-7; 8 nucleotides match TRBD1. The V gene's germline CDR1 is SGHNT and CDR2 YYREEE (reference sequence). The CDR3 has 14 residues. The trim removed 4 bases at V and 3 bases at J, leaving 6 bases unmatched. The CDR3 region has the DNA TGTGCCAGCAGCAATAACAGGGGGATCTACGAGCAGTACTTC. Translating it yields CASSNNRGIYEQYF.

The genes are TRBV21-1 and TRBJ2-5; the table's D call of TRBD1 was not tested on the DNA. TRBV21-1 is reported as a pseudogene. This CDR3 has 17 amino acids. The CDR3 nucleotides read TGTGCCAGCAGCAGAAAGTCTGTGGGGGCGGATGGGGAGACCCAGTACTTC. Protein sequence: CASSRKSVGADGETQYF.

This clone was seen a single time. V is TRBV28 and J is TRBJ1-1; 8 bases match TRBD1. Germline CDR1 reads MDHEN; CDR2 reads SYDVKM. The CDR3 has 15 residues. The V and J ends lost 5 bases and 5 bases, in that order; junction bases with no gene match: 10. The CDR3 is CASSPPGQAGTEAFF. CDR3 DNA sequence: TGTGCCAGCAGTCCTCCGGGACAGGCGGGGACTGAAGCTTTCTTT.

CDR3 nucleotide sequence: TGTGCCACTGCGGGACAGGGTCGGGGGATATTGCCCCAGCATTTT. Residues: CATAGQGRGILPQHF. V and J are TRBV2 and TRBJ1-5; 9 nucleotides match TRBD1. V was pared by 10 bases and J by 9 bases, with 16 bases of the junction left unmatched. CDR3 length equals 15 residues. CDR1 and CDR2 (germline): SNHLY, FYNNEI.

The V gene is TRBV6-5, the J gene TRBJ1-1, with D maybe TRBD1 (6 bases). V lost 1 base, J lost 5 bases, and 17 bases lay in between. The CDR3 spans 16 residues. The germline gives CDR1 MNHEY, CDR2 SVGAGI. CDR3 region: CASSYLQTGYGTEAFF. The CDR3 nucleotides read TGTGCCAGCAGTTACTTACAAACAGGGTATGGGACTGAAGCTTTCTTT.

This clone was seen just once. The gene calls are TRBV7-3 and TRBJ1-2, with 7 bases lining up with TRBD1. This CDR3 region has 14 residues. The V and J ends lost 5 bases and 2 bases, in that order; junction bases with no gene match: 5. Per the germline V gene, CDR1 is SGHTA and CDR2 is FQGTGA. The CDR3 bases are TGTGCCAGCAGCGCAGGGGACAGCAACTATGGCTACACCTTC. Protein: CASSAGDSNYGYTF.